Listed below are T cell receptor beta chains from one sample, sequenced in a study of shared clonotypes between healthy human individuals. Assay: immunoSEQ multiplex PCR; the TCRdb copy retains only in-frame clones and omits some. The sample has some 100,000 clones, about 70% seen once. The sequenced sample was memory CD8+ T cells sorted from blood. These receptors originate from a woman in her 30s in good health. CDR3s include the opening cysteine and the closing phenylalanine or tryptophan. Each record gives: CDR3 DNA, CDR3 protein, V gene, J gene, D gene, clone size. D genes are given only for firm matches. Not every row has a clone size; where given, it reads once, few, many or a size class.

TGTGCCAGCATGGCGAGTGAGACTGTCGAAGCTTTCTTT	CASMASETVEAFF	TRBV6-1	TRBJ1-1	-	-
TGTGCCATCAGTGATGGGGGTATGGCCGGTGGAATATACGAGCAGTACTTC	CAISDGGMAGGIYEQYF	TRBV10-3	TRBJ2-7	-	-
TGTGCCAGTAGGAGGACAGCAGGAATGCCTGAAGCTTTCTTT	CASRRTAGMPEAFF	TRBV19	TRBJ1-1	-	many
TGTGCCAGCAGCCCAATGACAGGGGACACCGGGGAGCTGTTTTTT	CASSPMTGDTGELFF	TRBV4-2	TRBJ2-2	TRBD1	many
TGTGCCAGCATTGTTACCGGTGAAGCTTTCTTT	CASIVTGEAFF	TRBV19	TRBJ1-1	-	-
TGTGCCAGCAGTCGTGGGAGGTACAATGAGCAGTTCTTC	CASSRGRYNEQFF	TRBV28	TRBJ2-1	-	-
TGCGCCAGCAGCCATTTGACAACGTCCTACAATGAGCAGTTCTTC	CASSHLTTSYNEQFF	TRBV4-1	TRBJ2-1	-	-
TGTGCCAGCAGCCAAGATAGCCTAGCGGGAAGCTTTTACTACGAGCAGTACTTC	CASSQDSLAGSFYYEQYF	TRBV4-2	TRBJ2-7	TRBD2	-
TGCGCCAGCAGCTTGAGTAGCGGGGGATACAATGAGCAGTTCTTC	CASSLSSGGYNEQFF	TRBV5-1	TRBJ2-1	TRBD2	-
TGTGCCAGCACGGACAGGTCCTATTATCAGCCCCAGCATTTT	CASTDRSYYQPQHF	TRBV2	TRBJ1-5	TRBD1	few
TGTGCCAGCAGTGAAAGTGTCGGACAGGGAGGCGGCTACACCTTC	CASSESVGQGGGYTF	TRBV6-1	TRBJ1-2	TRBD1	many
TGTGCCAGCAGTTCGGTTGGGGACAGGGGAAGGTACGAGCAGTACTTC	CASSSVGDRGRYEQYF	TRBV28	TRBJ2-7	TRBD1	few
TGCAGCGTTCAGGAGGGGTACACAGATACGCAGTATTTT	CSVQEGYTDTQYF	TRBV29-1	TRBJ2-3	-	-
TGTGCCAGCAGCCAAGAGGCCGGGGCCAACGTCCTGACTTTC	CASSQEAGANVLTF	TRBV4-2	TRBJ2-6	-	-
TGTGCCAGCAGTGTACGGGACACTAGCACAGATACGCAGTATTTT	CASSVRDTSTDTQYF	TRBV25-1	TRBJ2-3	-	-
TGCGCCAGCAGCTTAGATATACTAGCCTCGAACACCGGGGAGCTGTTTTTT	CASSLDILASNTGELFF	TRBV5-1	TRBJ2-2	-	once
TGTGCCAGCAGCTTAGCTGAGCGGGAGGCCGGCTACAATGAGCAGTTCTTC	CASSLAEREAGYNEQFF	TRBV7-9	TRBJ2-1	TRBD2	-
TGCGCCAGCAGCTTTGCGACTAGCGGGAGAGCTGAGCAGTTCTTC	CASSFATSGRAEQFF	TRBV5-1	TRBJ2-1	TRBD2	-
TGTGCCAGCAGTGACCGGGGCTACGAGCAGTACTTC	CASSDRGYEQYF	TRBV25-1	TRBJ2-7	-	few
TGCGCCAGCAGCCCGTCAAGAAGCGGGGAGCTGTTTTTT	CASSPSRSGELFF	TRBV4-1	TRBJ2-2	-	-
TGTGCCATCGCGGGACTAGCGGGGAACAGGGCCTACGAGCAGTACTTC	CAIAGLAGNRAYEQYF	TRBV10-3	TRBJ2-7	TRBD2	few
TGCAGCGTTGAGCCCAGGGCCCGGAACACTGAAGCTTTCTTT	CSVEPRARNTEAFF	TRBV29-1	TRBJ1-1	-	-
TGTGCCACCAGCAAAGGACAGGGAAGCTCCTACGAGCAGTACTTC	CATSKGQGSSYEQYF	TRBV15	TRBJ2-7	TRBD1	-
TGTGCCAGTAGTCCGGCAATGTACAATGAGCAGTTCTTC	CASSPAMYNEQFF	TRBV19	TRBJ2-1	-	few
TGTGCCAGCAGAGGACAGGACAACTGGGGTGCCAAAAACATTCAGTACTTC	CASRGQDNWGAKNIQYF	TRBV2	TRBJ2-4	TRBD1	-
TGTGCCAGCAGCTTAACGTTAATCGGATCCAATGAGCAGTTCTTC	CASSLTLIGSNEQFF	TRBV7-8	TRBJ2-1	-	-
TGTGCCAGCAGTGGGTGGGGGGCTAGAAACACCATATATTTT	CASSGWGARNTIYF	TRBV6-1	TRBJ1-3	-	-
TGTGCCAGCAGCCAGAACGTCTTGGTCTCAGATACGCAGTATTTT	CASSQNVLVSDTQYF	TRBV7-2	TRBJ2-3	-	-
TGTGCCAGCAGTTTAAAACGGGCGGGCTTGTACGAGCAGTACTTC	CASSLKRAGLYEQYF	TRBV28	TRBJ2-7	-	-
TGTGCCAGCAGTGAAGCGGGCCAAGAGACCCAGTACTTC	CASSEAGQETQYF	TRBV2	TRBJ2-5	-	-
TGTGCCAGCAGTGACGGTACTAGCGGGAGTCTTCCCTACGAGCAGTACTTC	CASSDGTSGSLPYEQYF	TRBV2	TRBJ2-7	TRBD2	few
TGTGCCAGTAGTTATGGGGTTGGGGATGAGCAGTTCTTC	CASSYGVGDEQFF	TRBV19	TRBJ2-1	-	-
TGCGCCAGCAGCCAAGGCAGGGTCACTGAAGCTTTCTTT	CASSQGRVTEAFF	TRBV4-1	TRBJ1-1	-	-
TGTGCCAGCAGGAACAGAGGAGACACCGGGGAGCTGTTTTTT	CASRNRGDTGELFF	TRBV13	TRBJ2-2	-	many
TGTGCCAGCAGTGGCGGGGTGTCTGGATACGAGCAGTACTTC	CASSGGVSGYEQYF	TRBV2	TRBJ2-7	-	once
TGTGCCAGCAGCCTCCAAGGGGGGCGAGGTCAGCCCCAGCATTTT	CASSLQGGRGQPQHF	TRBV27	TRBJ1-5	-	once
TGTGCCAGCAGCCCCTTAGGACTAGCGGGAGCGAGCGGGGAGCTGTTTTTT	CASSPLGLAGASGELFF	TRBV27	TRBJ2-2	TRBD2	-
TGTGCCAGCAGCCAAGAACGGGGACAGGGCGCAGATACGCAGTATTTT	CASSQERGQGADTQYF	TRBV4-2	TRBJ2-3	TRBD1	-
TGTGCCAGCAGCTTAGGCCCATCGCGGGGTTACAATGAGCAGTTCTTC	CASSLGPSRGYNEQFF	TRBV11-2	TRBJ2-1	-	-